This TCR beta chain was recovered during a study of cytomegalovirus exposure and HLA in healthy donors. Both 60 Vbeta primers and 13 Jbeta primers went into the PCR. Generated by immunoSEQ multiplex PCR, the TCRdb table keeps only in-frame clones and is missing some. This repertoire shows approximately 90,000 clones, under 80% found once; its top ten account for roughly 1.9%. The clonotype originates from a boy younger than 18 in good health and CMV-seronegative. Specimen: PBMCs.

The CDR3 reads CASSHRGANYGYTF. The CDR3 region has the DNA TGTGCCAGCAGCCATCGGGGAGCTAACTATGGCTACACCTTC. The chain carries TRBV7-2 and TRBJ1-2; D call uncertain. The CDR3 is made up of 14 amino acids. The germline V and J ends were trimmed by 5 bases and 0 bases, with 10 bases remaining between them. Germline V gene sequence: CDR1 SGHTA, CDR2 FQGNSA.